This TCR beta chain was found in a study of tumor and adjacent non-tumor tissue in lung cancer. TCRbeta libraries were built with three rounds of nested PCR, modified from ARM-PCR. TCRdb re-analysed the multiplex PCR reads in MiXCR, keeping a single row per CDR3 protein. The table includes about 75,000 distinct CDR3 sequences, around four fifths detected once. This sample's RNA came from whole unsorted tissue. The CDR3 is 13 residues long. The germline V gene has CDR1 LGHNA and CDR2 YNFKEQ. The V call is TRBV4-2, the J call TRBJ2-3; TRBD2 matches at 8 bases. This TCR came from a woman aged 50 to 65 with non-small cell lung cancer. The sample comprised lung tumor tissue. This CDR3 reads CASGQAGADTQYF. The CDR3 nucleotides are TGTGCTAGCGGCCAAGCGGGAGCAGATACGCAGTATTTT.